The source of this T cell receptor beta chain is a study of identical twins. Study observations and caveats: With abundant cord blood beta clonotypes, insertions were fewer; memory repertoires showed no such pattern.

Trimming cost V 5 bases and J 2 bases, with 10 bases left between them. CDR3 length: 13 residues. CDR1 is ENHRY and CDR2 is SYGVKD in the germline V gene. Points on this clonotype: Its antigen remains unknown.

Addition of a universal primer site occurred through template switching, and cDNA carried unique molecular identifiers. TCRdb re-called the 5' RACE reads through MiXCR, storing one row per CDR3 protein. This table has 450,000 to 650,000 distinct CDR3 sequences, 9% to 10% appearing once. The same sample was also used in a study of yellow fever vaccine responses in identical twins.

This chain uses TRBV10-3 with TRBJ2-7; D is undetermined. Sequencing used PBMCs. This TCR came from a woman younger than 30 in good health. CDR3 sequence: CAISQDGTYEQYF. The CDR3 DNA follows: TGTGCCATCAGTCAGGACGGTACCTACGAGCAGTACTTC.